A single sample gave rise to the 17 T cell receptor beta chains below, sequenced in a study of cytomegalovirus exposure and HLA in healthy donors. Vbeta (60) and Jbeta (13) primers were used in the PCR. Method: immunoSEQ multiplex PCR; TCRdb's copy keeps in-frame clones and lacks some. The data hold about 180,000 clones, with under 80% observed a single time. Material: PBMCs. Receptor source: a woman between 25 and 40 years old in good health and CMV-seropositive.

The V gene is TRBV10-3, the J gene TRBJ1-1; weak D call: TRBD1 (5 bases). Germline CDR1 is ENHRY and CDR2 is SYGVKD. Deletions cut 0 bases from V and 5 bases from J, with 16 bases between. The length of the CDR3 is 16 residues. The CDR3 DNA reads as TGTGCCATCAGTGAGTCGGAGGGGTCGGCGGGGACTGAAGCTTTCTTT. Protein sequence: CAISESEGSAGTEAFF.

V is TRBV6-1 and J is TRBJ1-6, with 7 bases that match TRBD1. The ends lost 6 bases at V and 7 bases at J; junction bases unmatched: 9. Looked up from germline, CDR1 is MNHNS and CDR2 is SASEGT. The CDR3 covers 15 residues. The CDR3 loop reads CASRPKGDRNSPLHF. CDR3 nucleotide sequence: TGTGCCAGCAGACCGAAAGGGGACAGAAATTCACCCCTCCACTTT.

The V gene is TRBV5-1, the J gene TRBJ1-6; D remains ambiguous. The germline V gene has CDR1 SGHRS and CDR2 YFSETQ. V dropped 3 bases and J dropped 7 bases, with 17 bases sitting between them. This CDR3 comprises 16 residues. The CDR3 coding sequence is TGCGCCAGCAGCTCATTGACGGCGGGCACAAATTCACCCCTCCACTTT. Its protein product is CASSSLTAGTNSPLHF. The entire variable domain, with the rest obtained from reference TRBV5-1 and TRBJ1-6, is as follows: KAGVTQTPRYLIKTRGQQVTLSCSPISGHRSVSWYQQTPGQGLQFLFEYFSETQRNKGNFPGRFSGRQFSNSRSEMNVSTLELGDSALYLCASSSLTAGTNSPLHFGNGTRLTVT.

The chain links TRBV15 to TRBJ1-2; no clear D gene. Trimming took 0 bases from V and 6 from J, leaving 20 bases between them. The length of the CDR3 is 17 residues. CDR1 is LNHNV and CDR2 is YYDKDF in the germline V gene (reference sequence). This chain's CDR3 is CATSRDPLSANLDGYTF. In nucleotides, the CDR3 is TGTGCCACCAGCAGAGACCCCCTGAGTGCTAACCTAGATGGCTACACCTTC.

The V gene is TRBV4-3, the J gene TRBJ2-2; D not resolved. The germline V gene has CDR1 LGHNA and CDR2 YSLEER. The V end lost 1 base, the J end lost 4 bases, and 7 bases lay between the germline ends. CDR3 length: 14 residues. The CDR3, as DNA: TGCGCCAGCAGCCAAGGAACGGTCACCGGGGAGCTGTTTTTT. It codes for CASSQGTVTGELFF.

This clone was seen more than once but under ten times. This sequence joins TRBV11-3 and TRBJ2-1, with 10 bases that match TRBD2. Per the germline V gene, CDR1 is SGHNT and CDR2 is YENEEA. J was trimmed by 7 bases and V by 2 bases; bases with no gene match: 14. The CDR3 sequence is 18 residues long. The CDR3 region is CASSLFGGGSGGANEQFF. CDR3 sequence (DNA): TGTGCCAGCAGCTTATTCGGTGGGGGAAGCGGGGGGGCTAATGAGCAGTTCTTC.

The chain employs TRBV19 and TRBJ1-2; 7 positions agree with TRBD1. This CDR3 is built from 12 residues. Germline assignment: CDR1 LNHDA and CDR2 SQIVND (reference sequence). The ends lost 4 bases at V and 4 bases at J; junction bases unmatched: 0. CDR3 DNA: TGTGCCAGTAGTAGACAGGGCTATGGCTACACCTTC. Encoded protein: CASSRQGYGYTF.

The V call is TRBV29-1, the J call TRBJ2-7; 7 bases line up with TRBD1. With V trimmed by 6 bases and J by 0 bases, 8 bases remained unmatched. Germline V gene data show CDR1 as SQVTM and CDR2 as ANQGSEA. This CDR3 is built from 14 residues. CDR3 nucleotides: TGCAGCGTCCGCGGACAGGAAATCTCCTACGAGCAGTACTTC. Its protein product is CSVRGQEISYEQYF.

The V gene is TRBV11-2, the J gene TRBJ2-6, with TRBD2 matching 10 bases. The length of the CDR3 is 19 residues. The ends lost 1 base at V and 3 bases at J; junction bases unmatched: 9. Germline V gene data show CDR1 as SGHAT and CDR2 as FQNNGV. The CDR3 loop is CASSLGLAGLPFGANVLTF. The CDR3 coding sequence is TGTGCCAGCAGCTTAGGACTAGCGGGCCTCCCCTTTGGGGCCAACGTCCTGACTTTC.

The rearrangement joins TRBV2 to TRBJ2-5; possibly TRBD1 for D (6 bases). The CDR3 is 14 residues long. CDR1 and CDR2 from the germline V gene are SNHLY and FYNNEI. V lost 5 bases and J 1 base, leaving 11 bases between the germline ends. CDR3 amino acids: CASSSTGSQETQYF. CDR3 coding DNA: TGTGCCAGCAGTTCTACAGGGAGCCAAGAGACCCAGTACTTC.

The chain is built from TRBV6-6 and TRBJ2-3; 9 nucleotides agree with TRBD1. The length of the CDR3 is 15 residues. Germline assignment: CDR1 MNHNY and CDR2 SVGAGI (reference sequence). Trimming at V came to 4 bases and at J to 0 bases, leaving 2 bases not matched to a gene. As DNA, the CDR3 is TGTGCCAGCAGTTGGGGGACAGGGAGCACAGATACGCAGTATTTT. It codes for CASSWGTGSTDTQYF.

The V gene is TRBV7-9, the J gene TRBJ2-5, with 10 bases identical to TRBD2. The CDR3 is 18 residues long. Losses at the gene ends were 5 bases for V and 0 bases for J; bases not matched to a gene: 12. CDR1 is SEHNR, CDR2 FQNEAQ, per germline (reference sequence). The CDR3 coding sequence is TGTGCCAGCAGCACCCGAGAGGCTAGCGGGGGAGACCAAGAGACCCAGTACTTC. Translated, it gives CASSTREASGGDQETQYF.

The CDR3 nucleotides are TGTGCCAGCAGTTATGTGGCGGGCAATCAGCCCCAGCATTTT. It yields the protein CASSYVAGNQPQHF. The chain recombines TRBV28 with TRBJ1-5; no definite D call. Trimming pared 4 bases from V and 2 bases from J, leaving 9 bases between. The CDR3 has 14 amino acids. Germline V CDR1 and CDR2: MDHEN, SYDVKM.

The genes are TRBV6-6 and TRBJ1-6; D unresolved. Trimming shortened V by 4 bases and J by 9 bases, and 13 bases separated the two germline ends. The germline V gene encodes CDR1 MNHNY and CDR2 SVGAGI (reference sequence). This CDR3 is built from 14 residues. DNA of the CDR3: TGTGCCAGCAGTTCGGACGGAGAGGGTTCACCCCTCCACTTT. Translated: CASSSDGEGSPLHF.

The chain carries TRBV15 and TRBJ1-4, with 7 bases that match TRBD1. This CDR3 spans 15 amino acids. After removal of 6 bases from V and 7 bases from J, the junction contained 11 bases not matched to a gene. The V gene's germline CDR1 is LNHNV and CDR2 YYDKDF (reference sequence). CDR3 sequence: CATRGKGAGSEKLFF. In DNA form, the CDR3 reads TGTGCCACCAGAGGAAAGGGGGCAGGGAGTGAAAAACTGTTTTTT.

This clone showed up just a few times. CDR3 sequence (DNA): TGTGCCAGCAGGCCCACGGCAGGGACTACTGAAGCTTTCTTT. Translation: CASRPTAGTTEAFF. The V and J genes are TRBV28 and TRBJ1-1; the D gene is possibly TRBD1 (5 bases). This CDR3 has 14 amino acids. Germline V gene sequence: CDR1 MDHEN, CDR2 SYDVKM. Trimming left V 6 bases short and J 5 bases short, with 16 bases between.

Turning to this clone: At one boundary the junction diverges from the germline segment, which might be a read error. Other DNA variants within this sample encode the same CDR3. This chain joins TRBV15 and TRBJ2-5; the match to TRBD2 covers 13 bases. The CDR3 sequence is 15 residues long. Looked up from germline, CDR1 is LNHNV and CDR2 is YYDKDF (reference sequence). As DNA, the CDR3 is TGCGCCACCAGAGAACTAGCGGGGGGGCCCGAGACCCAGTACTTC. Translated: CATRELAGGPETQYF.